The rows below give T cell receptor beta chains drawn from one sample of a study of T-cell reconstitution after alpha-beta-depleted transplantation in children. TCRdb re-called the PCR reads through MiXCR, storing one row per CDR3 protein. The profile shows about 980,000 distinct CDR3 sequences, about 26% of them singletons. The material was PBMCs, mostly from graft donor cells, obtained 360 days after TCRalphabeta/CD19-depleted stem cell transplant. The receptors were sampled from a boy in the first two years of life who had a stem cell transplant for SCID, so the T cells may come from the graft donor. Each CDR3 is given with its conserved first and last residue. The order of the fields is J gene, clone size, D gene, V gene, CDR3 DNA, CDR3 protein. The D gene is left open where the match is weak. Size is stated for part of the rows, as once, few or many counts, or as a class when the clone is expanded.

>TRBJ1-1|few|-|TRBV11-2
TGTGCCAGCAGCTACCATACAGCTTCCTCTGAAGCTTTCTTT
CASSYHTASSEAFF
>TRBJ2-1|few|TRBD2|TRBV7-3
TGTGCCAGCAGCTTCGCACTAGCGGGGTACAATGAGCAGTTCTTC
CASSFALAGYNEQFF
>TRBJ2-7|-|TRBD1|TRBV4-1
TGCGCCAGCAGCCGCGAGGGACAGGGGTCCTACGAGCAGTACTTC
CASSREGQGSYEQYF
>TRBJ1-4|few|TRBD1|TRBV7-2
TGTGCCAGCACAGACAGGGCTAATGAAAAACTGTTTTTT
CASTDRANEKLFF
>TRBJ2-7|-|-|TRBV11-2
TGTGCCAGCAGCTCCGTTGAGGGGCAGTACTTC
CASSSVEGQYF
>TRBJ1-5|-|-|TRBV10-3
TGTGCCATCCAAGGGGGGGTAGGACAGCCCCAGCATTTT
CAIQGGVGQPQHF
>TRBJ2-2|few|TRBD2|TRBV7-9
TGTGCCAGCACCAGCGGGGGGCCGAACACCGGGGAGCTGTTTTTT
CASTSGGPNTGELFF
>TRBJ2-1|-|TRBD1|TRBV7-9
TGTGCCAGCAGCCGGGGACAGGGAAACAACAATGAGCAGTTCTTC
CASSRGQGNNNEQFF
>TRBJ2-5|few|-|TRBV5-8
TGTGCCAGCAGAATCGGGCCAAACGGTGGGACCCAGTACTTC
CASRIGPNGGTQYF
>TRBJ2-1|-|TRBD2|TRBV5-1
TGCGCCAGCAGGGACCCCGGGGGGTTCAATGAGCAGTTCTTC
CASRDPGGFNEQFF
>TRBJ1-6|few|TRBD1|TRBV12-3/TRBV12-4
TGTGCCAGCACCAGAACAGGGGGTGTGGGTTCACCCCTCCACTTT
CASTRTGGVGSPLHF
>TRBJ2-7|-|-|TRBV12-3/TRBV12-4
TGTGCCAGCAGTCCTGGGGGAGGGGGCCAAAGGTACGAGCAGTACTTC
CASSPGGGGQRYEQYF
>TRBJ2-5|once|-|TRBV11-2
TGTGCCAGTAGGGCAGACTCTTCAGGGGAGACCCAGTACTTC
CASRADSSGETQYF
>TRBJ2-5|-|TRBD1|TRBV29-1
TGCAGCGTTGAGGGGGGACAGGGAAGGAAGGACTTC
CSVEGGQGRKDF
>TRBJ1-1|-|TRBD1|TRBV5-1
TGCGCCAGCAGCCAGAGTACAGGGGGGAACACTGAAGCTTTCTTT
CASSQSTGGNTEAFF
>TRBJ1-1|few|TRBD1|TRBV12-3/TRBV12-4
TGTGCCAGCAGCACCGGGACAGGGGGCGCGGGGACTGAAGCTTTCTTT
CASSTGTGGAGTEAFF
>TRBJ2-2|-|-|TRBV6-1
TGTGCCAGCAGTCGAACAGGTCTTTCGGGCACCGGGGAGCTGTTTTTT
CASSRTGLSGTGELFF
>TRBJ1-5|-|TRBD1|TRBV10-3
TGTGCCATCAGGGGACAGGGAGTCGGGCAGCCCCAGCATTTT
CAIRGQGVGQPQHF
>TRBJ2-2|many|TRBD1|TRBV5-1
TGCGCCAGCAGCTTGGACAGGGGCCCCGGGGAGCTGTTTTTT
CASSLDRGPGELFF
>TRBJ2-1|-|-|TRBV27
TGTGCCAGCAGTTACTTGGACATCATGGATGAGCAGTTCTTC
CASSYLDIMDEQFF
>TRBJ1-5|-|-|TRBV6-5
TGTGCCAGCAGTTACCAATGGCAAGGGCCCCAGCATTTT
CASSYQWQGPQHF
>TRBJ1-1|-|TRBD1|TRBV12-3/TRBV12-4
TGTGCCAGCAGTTTGACAGGGTTCATGAACACTGAAGCTTTCTTT
CASSLTGFMNTEAFF
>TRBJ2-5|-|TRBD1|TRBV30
TGTGCCTGGAACAGGGGGCTGGAACAAGAGACCCAGTACTTC
CAWNRGLEQETQYF
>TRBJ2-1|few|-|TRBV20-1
TGCAGTGTAGGAGCGATTAGCAATGAGCAGTTTTTC
CSVGAISNEQFF
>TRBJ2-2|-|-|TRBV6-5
TGTGCCAGCAGTTACTCGGAGGGGACCGGGGAGCTGTTTTTT
CASSYSEGTGELFF
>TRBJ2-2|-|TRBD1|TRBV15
TGTGCCACCAGCAGAGGACAGGGCCGTTGGACCGGGGAGCTGTTTTTT
CATSRGQGRWTGELFF
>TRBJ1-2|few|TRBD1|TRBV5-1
TGCGCCAGCAGCGAGACAGGGGGCGCGGGCTATGGCTACACCTTC
CASSETGGAGYGYTF
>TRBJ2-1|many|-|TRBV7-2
TGTGCCAGCAGCTGGGGGCACAATGAGCAGTTCTTC
CASSWGHNEQFF
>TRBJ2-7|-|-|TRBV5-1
TGCGCCAGCAGCTCTTCTCTCGGTCCCTCCTACGAGCAGTACTTC
CASSSSLGPSYEQYF
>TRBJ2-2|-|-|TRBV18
TGTGCCAGCTCACCATTGAGGCGAACAATCGGTGACACCGGGGAGCTGTTTTTT
CASSPLRRTIGDTGELFF
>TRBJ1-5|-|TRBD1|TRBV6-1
TGTGCCAGCTACGCCGGGACAGGGGGGAATCAGCCCCAGCATTTT
CASYAGTGGNQPQHF
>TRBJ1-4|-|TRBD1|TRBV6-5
TGTGCCAGCAGTCTACGCCCCAGGGGGACAACTAATGAAAAACTGTTTTTT
CASSLRPRGTTNEKLFF
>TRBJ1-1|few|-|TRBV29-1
TGCAGCAAACAAAACGGAGCTTTCTTT
CSKQNGAFF
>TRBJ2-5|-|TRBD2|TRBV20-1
TGCAGTGCTAGAGATATCTCTAGCGGGGGAGAGACCCAGTACTTC
CSARDISSGGETQYF
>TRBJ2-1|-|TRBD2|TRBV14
TGTGCCAGCAGCCAAGAGGAACACCTAGCGGGGGTGAATGAGCAGTTCTTC
CASSQEEHLAGVNEQFF
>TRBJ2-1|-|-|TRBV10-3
TGTGCCATCAGTGAGTGGGGACTCGACAATGAGCAGTTCTTC
CAISEWGLDNEQFF
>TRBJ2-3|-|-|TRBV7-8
TGTGCCAGCAGCTTAGGGCCCGTCAGGGTCCTAAGAACAGATACGCAGTATTTT
CASSLGPVRVLRTDTQYF
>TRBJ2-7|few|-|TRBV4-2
TGTGCCAGCAGCCAAGGGCGTGGGACCTTCTACGAGCAGTACTTC
CASSQGRGTFYEQYF
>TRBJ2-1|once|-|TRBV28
TGTGCCAGCCGCTCAGGGGAAGCTCGGTACAATGAGCAGTTCTTC
CASRSGEARYNEQFF
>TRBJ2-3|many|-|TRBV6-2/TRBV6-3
TGTGCCAGCTGCGGCGCATCTTATACGCAGTATTTT
CASCGASYTQYF
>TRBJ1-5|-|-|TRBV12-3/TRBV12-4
TGTGCCAGCTGTTGGGGGGACTATCAGCCCCAGCATTTT
CASCWGDYQPQHF
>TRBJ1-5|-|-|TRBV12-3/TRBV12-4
TGTGCCAGCAGCCCCGGGGGGAATAGCAATCAGCCCCAGCATTTT
CASSPGGNSNQPQHF
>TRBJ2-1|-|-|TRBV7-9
TGTGCCAGCAGCTTAGTGGGTAGGGACACTGAGCAGTTCTTC
CASSLVGRDTEQFF
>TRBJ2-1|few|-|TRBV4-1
TGCGCCAGCGCCGCGGGTATTTCCTACAATGAGCAGTTCTTC
CASAAGISYNEQFF
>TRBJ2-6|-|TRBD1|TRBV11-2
TGTGCCAGCAGCCTAGAAGGTTTGGGACAGGGATCCTCTGGGGCCAACGTCCTGACTTTC
CASSLEGLGQGSSGANVLTF
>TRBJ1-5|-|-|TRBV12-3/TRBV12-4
TGTGCCAGCAGTTTCCAGGGAAGTCAGCCCCAGCATTTT
CASSFQGSQPQHF
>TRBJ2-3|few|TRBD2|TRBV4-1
TGCGCCAGCAGCCAAGATTGGGGGGGACTCAGCACAGATACGCAGTATTTT
CASSQDWGGLSTDTQYF
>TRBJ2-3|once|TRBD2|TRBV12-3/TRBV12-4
TGTGCCAGCAGTTTAGTAGCGGGGGGGCAAACAGATACGCAGTATTTT
CASSLVAGGQTDTQYF
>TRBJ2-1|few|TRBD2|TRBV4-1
TGCGCCAGCAGCCAAGGGAACCTAGCGGGGAGGGGCAATGAGCAGTTCTTC
CASSQGNLAGRGNEQFF
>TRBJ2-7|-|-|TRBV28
TGTGCCAGCAGTTCCCCAGGGGGAGGGGTCTACGAGCAGTACTTC
CASSSPGGGVYEQYF
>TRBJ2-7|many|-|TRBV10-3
TGTGCCATCAGTGAGTCGACCTACGAGCAGTACTTC
CAISESTYEQYF
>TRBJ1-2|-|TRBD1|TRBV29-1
TGCAGCGCCCCGGGACAGGGGGACTATGGCTACACCTTC
CSAPGQGDYGYTF
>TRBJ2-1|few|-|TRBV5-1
TGCGCCAGCAGCTTGGTGTACAGGAGTATTTACAATGAGCAGTTCTTC
CASSLVYRSIYNEQFF
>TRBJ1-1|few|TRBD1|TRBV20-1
TGCAGTGCTAGTTGGACAGGGGGCCTGAAGGGTTTCTTT
CSASWTGGLKGFF